The 20 T cell receptor beta chains below were found in one sample sequenced in a study of cytomegalovirus exposure and HLA in healthy donors. Use of 60 Vbeta and 13 Jbeta primers characterized the PCR. Clones were read by immunoSEQ multiplex PCR, and TCRdb kept only the in-frame ones, dropping some. Counted here are about 170,000 clones, 75% to 90% occurring once; the ten biggest clones make up approximately 6.7%. The sample taken for sequencing was PBMCs. These receptors were obtained from a man in his thirties or forties in good health and CMV-seropositive.

As concerns this clone: Mismatch with germline at one junction end may stem from a read error. The chain combines TRBV7-9 with TRBJ1-2; 8 nucleotides match TRBD1. This CDR3 spans 16 amino acids. The germline V gene encodes CDR1 SEHNR and CDR2 FQNEAQ (reference sequence). In nucleotides, the CDR3 is TGTTCCAGCAGCTCCCCTCCGGGACAGGAAAGACATGGCTACACCTTC. This encodes CSSSSPPGQERHGYTF. Looking up the rest from reference TRBV7-9 and TRBJ1-2 gives the full variable domain: DTGVSQNPRHKITKRGQNVTFRCDPISEHNRLYWYRQTLGQGPEFLTYFQNEAQLEKSRLLSDRFSAERPKGSFSTLEIQRTEQGDSAMYLCSSSSPPGQERHGYTFGSGTRLTVV.

The rearrangement uses TRBV10-2 and TRBJ1-2; 7 bases are a match to TRBD1. Germline trimming cut 3 bases from V and 3 bases from J; bases unmatched to any gene: 1. The CDR3 length is 13 residues. Germline loops: CDR1 WSHSY, CDR2 SAAADI. CDR3 sequence reads: CASSDRGYYGYTF. The CDR3 DNA reads as TGCGCCAGCAGTGACAGGGGGTACTATGGCTACACCTTC.

The count of this clone is one. The chain recombines TRBV30 with TRBJ2-2, with 7 bases aligning to TRBD2. Germline-derived CDR1 and CDR2 are GTSNPN and SVGIG (reference sequence). This CDR3 has 13 residues. V was clipped by 2 bases and J by 5 bases; unmatched bases: 2. CDR3 bases: TGTGCCTGGAGTTGGGGGGGTACCGGGGAGCTGTTTTTT. It is translated as CAWSWGGTGELFF.

This rearrangement joins TRBV11-2 to TRBJ2-7; tentative D call: TRBD2 (5 bases). This CDR3 has 12 amino acids. With 4 bases removed from V and 3 bases from J, the gap between germline ends came to 7 bases. CDR1 is SGHAT and CDR2 is FQNNGV in the germline V gene. The CDR3 DNA sequence: TGTGCCAGCAGCTCCCGGGGCTACGAGCAGTACTTC. Its protein product is CASSSRGYEQYF. Complete variable domain (other parts from reference TRBV11-2 and TRBJ2-7): EAGVAQSPRYKIIEKRQSVAFWCNPISGHATLYWYQQILGQGPKLLIQFQNNGVVDDSQLPKDRFSAERLKGVDSTLKIQPAKLEDSAVYLCASSSRGYEQYFGPGTRLTVT.

This clone was seen a few times. The rearrangement uses TRBV9 and TRBJ2-1; 15 nucleotides agree with TRBD2. CDR1 SGDLS and CDR2 YYNGEE come from the germline V gene. This CDR3 has 14 residues. V dropped 3 bases and J dropped 9; count of bases not matched to a gene: 1. CDR3 sequence: CASSGTSGRAEQFF. CDR3 sequence (DNA): TGTGCCAGCAGCGGGACTAGCGGGAGGGCTGAGCAGTTCTTC. Full variable domain (missing parts from reference TRBV9 and TRBJ2-1): DSGVTQTPKHLITATGQRVTLRCSPRSGDLSVYWYQQSLDQGLQFLIQYYNGEERAKGNILERFSAQQFPDLHSELNLSSLELGDSALYFCASSGTSGRAEQFFGPGTRLTVL.

The CDR3 sequence is CASSSGTGRHNEQFF. For the CDR3, the DNA is TGTGCCAGCAGCTCCGGGACAGGGCGGCACAATGAGCAGTTCTTC. This chain uses TRBV7-3 with TRBJ2-1, with 9 nucleotides matching TRBD1. V lost 4 bases to trimming and J lost 5 bases; unmatched junction nucleotides: 6. CDR1 and CDR2 (germline): SGHTA, FQGTGA. The CDR3 consists of 15 residues.

The rearrangement links TRBV28 to TRBJ1-5; a weak D match, TRBD1 (5 bases). The CDR3 contains 13 residues. From germline, CDR1 is MDHEN and CDR2 SYDVKM. V lost 5 bases and J lost 9, with 14 bases in between. DNA for the CDR3: TGTGCCAGCAGTGAGACAGTCGGTAGGCCCCAGCATTTT. This codes for CASSETVGRPQHF.

The genes are TRBV27 and TRBJ1-6, with 7 bases fitting TRBD1. The CDR3 contains 13 residues. CDR1 and CDR2 from the germline V gene are MNHEY and SMNVEV (reference sequence). The ends lost 5 bases at V and 9 bases at J; junction bases unmatched: 4. The CDR3 loop is CASSSQGGSPLHF. Here the CDR3 DNA reads TGTGCCAGCAGTAGCCAGGGGGGTTCACCCCTCCACTTT.

This chain connects TRBV4-2 to TRBJ2-5; possible D gene TRBD2, 6 bases. Germline CDR1 LGHNA, CDR2 YNFKEQ. The CDR3 consists of 14 residues. Trimming removed 1 base at V and 4 bases at J, with 10 bases between. The CDR3: CASSQGLESETQYF. As DNA, the CDR3 is TGTGCCAGCAGCCAAGGACTAGAGTCAGAGACCCAGTACTTC.

This chain links TRBV11-2 with TRBJ2-3; perhaps TRBD1 as D (5 bases). The V gene's germline CDR1 is SGHAT and CDR2 FQNNGV. V lost 5 bases and J lost 4, with 16 bases in between. This CDR3 is built from 15 residues. CDR3: CASSAPHRNPDTQYF. The CDR3, as DNA: TGTGCCAGCAGCGCCCCCCACAGGAACCCAGATACGCAGTATTTT.

V gene TRBV5-4 combines with J gene TRBJ2-3; 7 bases line up with TRBD2. There are 14 residues in the CDR3. Per the germline V gene, CDR1 is SGHNT and CDR2 is YYREEE (reference sequence). The J segment lost 8 bases and the V segment lost 4 bases, leaving 10 bases of the junction unmatched. Here the CDR3 reads CASSPGGGEGTQYF. Written as DNA, the CDR3 is TGTGCCAGCAGCCCGGGTGGGGGGGAGGGTACGCAGTATTTT.

The chain joins TRBV19 to TRBJ1-6, with D uncertain. This CDR3 is built from 12 residues. V lost 3 bases to trimming and J lost 14 bases, with 11 bases between them. The V gene's germline CDR1 is LNHDA and CDR2 SQIVND (reference sequence). The CDR3 bases are TGTGCCAGTAGTATCTCATTCGGGACCCTCCACTTT. This gives the protein CASSISFGTLHF.

The DNA for the CDR3 is TGTGCCTGGAGTTATCCGGGACTAGCAGACCGGTTCAATGAGCAGTTCTTC. This sequence encodes CAWSYPGLADRFNEQFF. The genes are TRBV30 and TRBJ2-1; 9 bases match TRBD2. The CDR3 has 17 residues. Germline values: CDR1 GTSNPN, CDR2 SVGIG (reference sequence). The V gene end was trimmed by 2 bases and the J gene end by 6 bases; junction bases not matched to a gene: 14. Based on the CDR3 plus reference TRBV30 and TRBJ2-1, the full variable domain is SQTIHQWPATLVQPVGSPLSLECTVEGTSNPNLYWYRQAAGRGLQLLFYSVGIGQISSEVPQNLSASRPQDRQFILSSKKLLLSDSGFYLCAWSYPGLADRFNEQFFGPGTRLTVL.

The chain is built from TRBV5-1 and TRBJ1-1, with TRBD1 identical over 7 bases. CDR1 is SGHRS and CDR2 is YFSETQ in the germline V gene. This CDR3 has 13 residues. J gave up 6 bases and V 0 bases, and 2 bases lay outside the gene matches. Here the CDR3 DNA reads TGCGCCAGCAGCTTGGGGGACAGATCTGAAGCTTTCTTT. Protein sequence: CASSLGDRSEAFF. Based on the CDR3 plus reference TRBV5-1 and TRBJ1-1, the full variable domain is KAGVTQTPRYLIKTRGQQVTLSCSPISGHRSVSWYQQTPGQGLQFLFEYFSETQRNKGNFPGRFSGRQFSNSRSEMNVSTLELGDSALYLCASSLGDRSEAFFGQGTRLTVV.

The chain has TRBV10-1 and TRBJ2-3, with 9 bases matching TRBD1. The V gene's germline CDR1 is WNHNN and CDR2 SYGVQD (reference sequence). The CDR3 contains 13 residues. After removal of 10 bases from V and 3 bases from J, the junction contained 5 bases not matched to a gene. CDR3 nucleotide sequence: TGCGCCACCTCGACAGGGGGTACAGATACGCAGTATTTT. This encodes CATSTGGTDTQYF.

The chain is built from TRBV6-4 and TRBJ2-5; D may be TRBD2 (6 bases). Looked up from germline, CDR1 is MRHNA and CDR2 is SNTAGT. Trimming took off 2 bases at V and 5 bases at J, with 12 bases between the two ends. The CDR3 length is 14 residues. This CDR3 is CASSDPWRVETQYF. The CDR3 coding sequence is TGTGCCAGCAGTGACCCGTGGAGGGTGGAGACCCAGTACTTC.

The chain uses TRBV4-1 and TRBJ1-4; D not resolved. Germline CDR1 and CDR2: MGHRA and YSYEKL. CDR3 length equals 12 residues. The V end was cut by 3 bases, the J end by 8 bases, with 7 bases between. Written as DNA, the CDR3 is TGCGCCAGCAGCCAGGGAGGGGAAAAACTGTTTTTT. It encodes CASSQGGEKLFF.

The rearrangement uses TRBV28 and TRBJ2-7, with 7 bases identical to TRBD2. Trimming at V came to 5 bases and at J to 4 bases, leaving 8 bases not matched to a gene. CDR3 length equals 14 residues. CDR1 MDHEN and CDR2 SYDVKM come from the germline V gene. CDR3 coding DNA: TGTGCCAGCAGTCCGCCCAGCGGGATGTACGAGCAGTACTTC. Its protein product is CASSPPSGMYEQYF.

V is TRBV27 and J is TRBJ2-7, with 9 positions matching TRBD1. Germline-derived CDR1 and CDR2 are MNHEY and SMNVEV (reference sequence). The V segment lost 5 bases and the J segment 3 bases; nucleotides outside the gene matches: 5. The CDR3 spans 14 residues. The CDR3 DNA follows: TGTGCCAGCAGTGCCGGACAGGGGTACTACGAGCAGTACTTC. Translated, it gives CASSAGQGYYEQYF.

This chain links TRBV25-1 with TRBJ2-3; 9 nucleotides match TRBD1. Germline loops: CDR1 MGHDK, CDR2 SYGVNS. V shed 8 bases, J shed 1 base, and the junction held 1 base outside the gene matches. This CDR3 comprises 13 residues. Here the CDR3 reads CASRDRGTDTQYF. Here the CDR3 DNA reads TGTGCCAGCCGGGACAGGGGCACAGATACGCAGTATTTT.